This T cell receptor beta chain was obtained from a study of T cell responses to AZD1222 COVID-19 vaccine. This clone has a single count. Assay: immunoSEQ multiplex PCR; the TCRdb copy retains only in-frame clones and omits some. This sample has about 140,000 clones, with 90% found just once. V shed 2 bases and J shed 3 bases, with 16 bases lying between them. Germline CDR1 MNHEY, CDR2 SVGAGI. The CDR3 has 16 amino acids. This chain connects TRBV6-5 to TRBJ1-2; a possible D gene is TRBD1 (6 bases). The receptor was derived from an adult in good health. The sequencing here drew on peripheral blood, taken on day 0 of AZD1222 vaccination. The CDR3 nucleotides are TGTGCCAGCAGTTACACCCGGGGGCGCCCCCACTATGGCTACACCTTC. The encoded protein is CASSYTRGRPHYGYTF.